This TCR beta chain was sequenced during a study of cytomegalovirus exposure and HLA in healthy donors. Overall study findings and caveats: About 150 TCR beta chains were listed as cytomegalovirus-associated. According to a subsequent analysis, TCR clusters from the first cohort were inclined to appear together in the 120 or so validation repertoires.

Some clones are missing from TCRdb's copy, which holds only in-frame ones; the method was immunoSEQ multiplex PCR. The sample has about 120,000 clones; about 82% are singletons. A remark on this clone: Its matching antigen is unknown.

This TCR came from a man aged 18 to 29 in good health and CMV-seronegative. Sequencing was done on a sample of PBMCs.

The CDR3 nucleotides are TGCGCCAGCGTCCAGACACCGAACACCGGGGAGCTGTTTTTT. It is translated as CASVQTPNTGELFF. This chain connects TRBV5-1 to TRBJ2-2; no definite D call. CDR1 and CDR2 from the germline V gene are SGHRS and YFSETQ. The CDR3 totals 14 residues. Trimming removed 7 bases at V and 0 bases at J, with 10 bases between.